These 28 T cell receptor beta chains were all obtained from the same sample, sequenced in a study of identical twins. TCRdb passed the 5' RACE reads through MiXCR, listing each CDR3 protein once. The sample holds 1.5 million or so distinct CDR3 sequences, less than 35% seen once. Sequenced input: cord blood. These receptors all stem from a newborn girl in good health.

The chain combines TRBV7-9 with TRBJ1-2, with 10 nucleotides matching TRBD1. The J segment lost 4 bases and the V segment lost 3 bases, leaving 8 bases of the junction unmatched. This CDR3 is 16 amino acids long. The V gene's germline CDR1 is SEHNR and CDR2 FQNEAQ (reference sequence). The CDR3: CASSFSDRGLGYGYTF. The CDR3 DNA reads TGTGCCAGCAGCTTTTCGGACAGGGGGTTAGGCTATGGCTACACCTTC.

This clonotype came up a few times. The J gene is TRBJ2-7, the V gene TRBV5-1, with 9 nucleotides matching TRBD2. The end of the DNA fits TRBJ2-5 better, so the J call may be wrong. Germline V lookup: CDR1 SGHRS, CDR2 YFSETQ. The CDR3 has 13 amino acids. CDR3 in DNA: TGCGCCAGCTCCGGGACTAGCTTAGAGACCCAGTACTTC. This codes for CASSGTSLETQYF.

The CDR3 sequence: CATSRDPKSPLHF. The CDR3 region has the DNA TGTGCCACCAGCAGAGACCCGAAGTCACCCCTCCACTTT. This sequence joins TRBV15 and TRBJ1-6; unclear D gene. Germline values: CDR1 LNHNV, CDR2 YYDKDF (reference sequence). The germline V and J ends were trimmed by 0 bases and 10 bases, with 7 bases remaining between them. The CDR3 contains 13 residues.

V is TRBV5-1 and J is TRBJ2-6; D remains ambiguous. The CDR3 has 16 residues. The V gene's germline CDR1 is SGHRS and CDR2 YFSETQ. Trimming pared 6 bases from V and 0 bases from J, leaving 13 bases between. The chain's CDR3 is CASNWGSASGANVLTF. The DNA of the CDR3 is TGCGCCAGCAACTGGGGATCCGCCTCTGGGGCCAACGTCCTGACTTTC.

The chain uses TRBV11-1 and TRBJ1-1; D gene unclear. Germline CDR1 and CDR2: SGHAT and FQDESV (reference sequence). This CDR3 has 15 amino acids. Deletions cut 1 base from V and 4 bases from J, with 13 bases between. Here the CDR3 reads CASSLEALVVTEAFF. The CDR3 DNA is TGTGCCAGCAGCTTAGAAGCCCTCGTGGTCACTGAAGCTTTCTTT.

The chain has TRBV12-3 or TRBV12-4 and TRBJ2-1, with D perhaps being TRBD1 or TRBD2 (6 bases each). Trimming removed 1 base at V and 5 bases at J, with 15 bases between. The CDR3 consists of 16 residues. The CDR3: CASSLGGGRGNNEQFF. The CDR3 DNA is TGTGCCAGCAGTTTAGGTGGGGGGCGAGGTAACAATGAGCAGTTCTTC.

This clonotype was counted a few times. This rearrangement joins TRBV20-1 to TRBJ1-1; TRBD1 is a possible D gene (5 bases). The V gene lost 0 bases and the J gene lost 3 bases, with 14 bases spanning the gap. CDR3 length: 15 amino acids. The V gene's germline CDR1 is DFQATT and CDR2 SNEGSKA (reference sequence). The CDR3 loop reads CSARDWAGRDTEAFF. The DNA of the CDR3 is TGCAGTGCTAGAGATTGGGCGGGGCGCGACACTGAAGCTTTCTTT.

As DNA, the CDR3 is TGCAGTGCTAGAGATAGTAAAGATGAAAAACTGTTTTTT. Residues: CSARDSKDEKLFF. The chain recombines TRBV20-1 with TRBJ1-4, with D hard to call. The CDR3 is 13 residues long. The V gene lost 0 bases and the J gene lost 6 bases, with 8 bases spanning the gap. The germline gives CDR1 DFQATT, CDR2 SNEGSKA (reference sequence).

V gene TRBV2 combines with J gene TRBJ1-1; 9 bases line up with TRBD1. After removal of 2 bases from V and 0 bases from J, the junction contained 10 bases not matched to a gene. CDR1 is SNHLY, CDR2 FYNNEI, per germline. This CDR3 region has 18 residues. The CDR3 loop is CASSERLGTGIMNTEAFF. CDR3 DNA sequence: TGTGCCAGCAGTGAAAGGTTGGGGACAGGGATAATGAACACTGAAGCTTTCTTT. Drawing the rest from reference TRBV2 and TRBJ1-1, the complete variable domain is EPEVTQTPSHQVTQMGQEVILRCVPISNHLYFYWYRQILGQKVEFLVSFYNNEISEKSEIFDDQFSVERPDGSNFTLKIRSTKLEDSAMYFCASSERLGTGIMNTEAFFGQGTRLTVV.

In this sample, this clonotype turned up many times. The CDR3 sequence: CSAVQGNYGYTF. The CDR3 DNA follows: TGCAGCGCCGTGCAGGGCAACTATGGCTACACCTTC. The chain carries TRBV29-1 and TRBJ1-2; D might be TRBD1 (5 bases). CDR3 length: 12 residues. CDR1 and CDR2 (germline): SQVTM, ANQGSEA. Between the trimmed V and J ends, which lost 7 bases and 2 bases, there was a span of 11 bases. The full variable domain, its missing parts supplied by reference TRBV29-1 and TRBJ1-2, is SAVISQKPSRDICQRGTSLTIQCQVDSQVTMMFWYRQQPGQSLTLIATANQGSEATYESGFVIDKFPISRPNLTFSTLTVSNMSPEDSSIYLCSAVQGNYGYTFGSGTRLTVV.

V usage is TRBV24-1 and J usage is TRBJ2-3; TRBD1 matches at 7 bases. V dropped 4 bases and J dropped 6; count of bases not matched to a gene: 6. CDR1 is KGHDR, CDR2 SFDVKD, per germline. The CDR3 is 14 residues long. The CDR3 sequence is CATSEKTGTDTQYF. In nucleotides, the CDR3 is TGTGCCACCAGTGAAAAGACAGGGACCGATACGCAGTATTTT.

There are a few counts of this clonotype. This chain connects TRBV15 to TRBJ2-1; 7 bases align to TRBD2. The CDR3 spans 17 residues. Trimming cost V 1 base and J 7 bases; bases outside gene matches: 13. CDR1 is LNHNV, CDR2 YYDKDF, per germline (reference sequence). CDR3 region: CATSRGIYLAAENEQFF. DNA for the CDR3: TGTGCCACCAGCAGAGGAATCTACCTAGCGGCAGAGAATGAGCAGTTCTTC. Full variable domain (missing parts from reference TRBV15 and TRBJ2-1): DAMVIQNPRYQVTQFGKPVTLSCSQTLNHNVMYWYQQKSSQAPKLLFHYYDKDFNNEADTPDNFQSRRPNTSFCFLDIRSPGLGDTAMYLCATSRGIYLAAENEQFFGPGTRLTVL.

This clonotype was seen a handful of times. The rearrangement links TRBV27 to TRBJ2-1; 9 nucleotides match TRBD1. J lost 4 bases, V lost 1 base, and 2 bases had no gene match. Germline V gene lookup returns CDR1 MNHEY and CDR2 SMNVEV (reference sequence). This CDR3 has 15 amino acids. The CDR3 nucleotides are TGTGCCAGCAGTTTATGGGGGACAGGGTACAATGAGCAGTTCTTC. It translates to CASSLWGTGYNEQFF.

The chain is built from TRBV29-1 and TRBJ2-1; a weak D match, TRBD2 (5 bases). The V gene's germline CDR1 is SQVTM and CDR2 ANQGSEA. With 5 bases removed from V and 15 bases from J, the gap between germline ends came to 11 bases. This CDR3 is 9 amino acids long. The CDR3 coding sequence is TGCAGCGTTACGGGGTTGGGGTTCTTC. This codes for CSVTGLGFF.

The rearrangement uses TRBV4-1 and TRBJ2-3; D is unclear. In germline, CDR1 is MGHRA, CDR2 YSYEKL. Trimming shortened V by 1 base and J by 5 bases, and 7 bases separated the two germline ends. The CDR3 length is 13 residues. For the CDR3, the DNA is TGCGCCAGCAGCCAAGTTTTTGTAGATACGCAGTATTTT. Its protein is CASSQVFVDTQYF.

This clonotype was seen only a few times. V is TRBV5-5 and J is TRBJ2-3; D is possibly TRBD1 (5 bases). This CDR3 comprises 16 residues. CDR1 is SGHKS and CDR2 is YYEKEE in the germline V gene (reference sequence). V gave up 1 base and J gave up 5 bases, with 17 bases separating them. CDR3 amino acids: CASSLNPGKGVDTQYF. CDR3 nucleotides: TGTGCCAGCAGCTTGAATCCGGGTAAAGGGGTAGATACGCAGTATTTT.

V is TRBV20-1 and J is TRBJ2-1; D unclear. The CDR3 covers 13 residues. V lost 2 bases, J lost 8 bases, and 13 bases lay in between. Looked up from germline, CDR1 is DFQATT and CDR2 is SNEGSKA (reference sequence). CDR3 in amino acids: CSARIPVMDEQFF. The CDR3, as DNA: TGCAGTGCTAGAATCCCCGTTATGGATGAGCAGTTCTTC.

The chain uses TRBV4-1 and TRBJ1-4; 8 positions match TRBD1. The CDR3 runs to 15 residues. CDR1 MGHRA and CDR2 YSYEKL come from the germline V gene. V trimming: 6 bases; J trimming: 7 bases; junction bases outside the gene matches: 10. The CDR3 sequence: CASSQAGGGGEKLFF. The DNA of the CDR3 is TGCGCCAGCAGTCAGGCAGGGGGCGGCGGTGAAAAACTGTTTTTT.

At least ten counts were recorded for this clonotype. The chain links TRBV20-1 to TRBJ2-7; 8 nucleotides align to TRBD1. The CDR3 loop spans 12 amino acids. The V gene end was trimmed by 6 bases and the J gene end by 2 bases; junction bases not matched to a gene: 3. Per the germline V gene, CDR1 is DFQATT and CDR2 is SNEGSKA (reference sequence). CDR3 nucleotides: TGCAGTGCCCCGGACAGGGCCTACGAGCAGTACTTC. This translates into CSAPDRAYEQYF.

The V and J genes are TRBV7-2 and TRBJ1-2; 8 nucleotides line up with TRBD1. The CDR3 is 16 residues long. V lost 1 base to trimming and J lost 1 base; unmatched junction nucleotides: 5. Germline loops: CDR1 SGHTA, CDR2 FQGNSA. CDR3 amino acids: CASSLETQGDNYGYTF. In nucleotides, the CDR3 is TGTGCCAGCAGCTTAGAAACACAGGGGGATAACTATGGCTACACCTTC.

As to this clonotype: A much larger clone lies a single base off, so this may be a read error. J is TRBJ2-7 and V is TRBV4-1, with a possible D match to TRBD2 (5 bases). The CDR3 is made up of 15 amino acids. The germline CDR1 and CDR2 sequences are MGHRA and YSYEKL. V was cut by 4 bases and J by 7 bases, with 20 bases left in between. The CDR3 DNA reads as TGCGCCAGCAGCCTCATAGCCGGGGTTAACAATGAGCAGTACTTC. Translating it yields CASSLIAGVNNEQYF.

This sequence joins TRBV13 and TRBJ2-1; 10 nucleotides agree with TRBD2. Trimming cost V 3 bases and J 2 bases; bases outside gene matches: 13. Germline CDR1 is PRHDT and CDR2 is FYEKMQ (reference sequence). This CDR3 has 19 residues. The CDR3 is CASSFSGIAGGNPYNEQFF. The CDR3 region has the DNA TGTGCCAGCAGCTTTTCGGGGATAGCGGGGGGTAACCCCTACAATGAGCAGTTCTTC.

This clonotype occurred many times. The V and J genes are TRBV29-1 and TRBJ2-5; D is uncertain. Germline lookup yields CDR1 SQVTM and CDR2 ANQGSEA. V was trimmed by 5 bases and J by 2 bases, leaving 24 bases between them. CDR3 length equals 17 residues. CDR3 nucleotide sequence: TGCAGCGTTATAGGAGTCACCTTGCCTTCGAGTCAAGAGACCCAGTACTTC. It codes for CSVIGVTLPSSQETQYF.

V and J are TRBV10-3 and TRBJ1-4; possibly TRBD1 for D (5 bases). CDR1 and CDR2 from the germline V gene are ENHRY and SYGVKD. The CDR3 runs to 13 residues. Trimming took off 0 bases at V and 7 bases at J, with 6 bases between the two ends. CDR3 loop: CAISESGVEKLFF. CDR3 bases: TGTGCCATCAGTGAGTCGGGGGTTGAAAAACTGTTTTTT.

The sample holds a few counts of this clonotype. The chain uses TRBV12-3 or TRBV12-4 and TRBJ1-6; D remains ambiguous. The CDR3 totals 14 residues. Trimming left V 3 bases short and J 6 bases short, with 9 bases between. CDR3 coding DNA: TGTGCCAGCAGTTTTTTGGAGGGTAATTCACCCCTCCACTTT. Protein product: CASSFLEGNSPLHF.

The rearrangement uses TRBV7-2 and TRBJ2-3, with 12 positions matching TRBD2. The V segment lost 4 bases and the J segment 6 bases; nucleotides outside the gene matches: 8. Per the germline V gene, CDR1 is SGHTA and CDR2 is FQGNSA. CDR3 length: 16 amino acids. The CDR3 loop is CASSSASGRAGDTQYF. CDR3 bases: TGTGCCAGCAGCTCCGCTAGCGGGAGGGCCGGGGATACGCAGTATTTT.

The V and J genes are TRBV7-2 and TRBJ1-2; the match to TRBD1 covers 11 bases. Germline V gene lookup returns CDR1 SGHTA and CDR2 FQGNSA. V lost 3 bases to trimming and J lost 5 bases; unmatched junction nucleotides: 5. CDR3 length equals 15 residues. Written as DNA, the CDR3 is TGTGCCAGCAGCTTTAGGACAGGGGGCATTTATGGCTACACCTTC. Its protein is CASSFRTGGIYGYTF.

In its sample, this clonotype was seen many times. The chain recombines TRBV5-1 with TRBJ2-7, with D perhaps matching TRBD1 or TRBD2 (5 bases each). The V end was cut by 5 bases, the J end by 2 bases, with 11 bases between. Germline V gene lookup returns CDR1 SGHRS and CDR2 YFSETQ. CDR3 length: 13 amino acids. CDR3 nucleotides: TGCGCCAGCAGTCGGGGACCAACCTACGAGCAGTACTTC. Translated: CASSRGPTYEQYF. Based on the CDR3 plus reference TRBV5-1 and TRBJ2-7, the full variable domain is KAGVTQTPRYLIKTRGQQVTLSCSPISGHRSVSWYQQTPGQGLQFLFEYFSETQRNKGNFPGRFSGRQFSNSRSEMNVSTLELGDSALYLCASSRGPTYEQYFGPGTRLTVT.